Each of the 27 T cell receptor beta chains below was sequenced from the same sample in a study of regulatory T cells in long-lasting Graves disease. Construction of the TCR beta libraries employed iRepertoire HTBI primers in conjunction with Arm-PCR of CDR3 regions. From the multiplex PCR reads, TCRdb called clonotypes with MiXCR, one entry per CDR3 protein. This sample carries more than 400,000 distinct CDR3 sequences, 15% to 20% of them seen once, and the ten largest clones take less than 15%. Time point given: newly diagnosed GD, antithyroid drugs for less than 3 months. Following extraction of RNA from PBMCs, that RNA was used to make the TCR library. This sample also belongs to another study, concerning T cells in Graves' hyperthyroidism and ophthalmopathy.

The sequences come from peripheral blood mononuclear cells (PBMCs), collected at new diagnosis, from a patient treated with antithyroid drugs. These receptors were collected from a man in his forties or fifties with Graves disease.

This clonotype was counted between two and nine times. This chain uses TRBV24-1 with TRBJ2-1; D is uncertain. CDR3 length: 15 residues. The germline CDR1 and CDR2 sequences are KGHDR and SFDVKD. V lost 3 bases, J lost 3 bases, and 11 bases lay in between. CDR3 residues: CATSDRASRYNEQFF. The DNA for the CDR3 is TGTGCCACCAGTGATAGGGCTAGTCGCTACAATGAGCAGTTCTTC.

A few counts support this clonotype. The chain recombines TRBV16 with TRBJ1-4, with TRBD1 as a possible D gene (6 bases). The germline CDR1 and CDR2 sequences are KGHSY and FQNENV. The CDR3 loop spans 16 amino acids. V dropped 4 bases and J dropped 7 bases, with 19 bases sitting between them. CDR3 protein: CASSRITGTGIEKLFF. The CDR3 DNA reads TGTGCCAGCAGCCGAATCACAGGGACGGGGATTGAAAAACTGTTTTTT.

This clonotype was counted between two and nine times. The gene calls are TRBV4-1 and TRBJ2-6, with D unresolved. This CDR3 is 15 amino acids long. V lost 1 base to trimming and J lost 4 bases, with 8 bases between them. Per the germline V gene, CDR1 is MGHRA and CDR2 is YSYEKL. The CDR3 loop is CASSQVGYGANVLTF. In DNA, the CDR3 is TGCGCCAGCAGCCAAGTCGGGTACGGGGCCAACGTCCTGACTTTC.

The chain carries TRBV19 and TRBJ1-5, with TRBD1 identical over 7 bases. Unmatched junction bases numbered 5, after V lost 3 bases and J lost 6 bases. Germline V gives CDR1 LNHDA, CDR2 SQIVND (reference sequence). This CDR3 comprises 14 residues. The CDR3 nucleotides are TGTGCCAGTAGTATCGGGCAGGGGGTTCAGCCCCAGCATTTT. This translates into CASSIGQGVQPQHF.

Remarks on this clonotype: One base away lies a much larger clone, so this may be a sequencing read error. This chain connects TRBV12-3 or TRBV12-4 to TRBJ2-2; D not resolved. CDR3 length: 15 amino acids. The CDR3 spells CASSGLTMNAGELFF. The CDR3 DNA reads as TGTGCCAGCAGCGGTCTGACGATGAACGCCGGGGAGCTGTTTTTT.

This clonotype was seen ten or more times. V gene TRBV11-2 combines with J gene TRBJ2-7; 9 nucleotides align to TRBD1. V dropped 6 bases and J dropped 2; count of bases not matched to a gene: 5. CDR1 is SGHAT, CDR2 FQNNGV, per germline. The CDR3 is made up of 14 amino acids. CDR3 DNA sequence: TGTGCCAGCAGTTCACAGGGGGCTGCCTACGAGCAGTACTTC. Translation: CASSSQGAAYEQYF.

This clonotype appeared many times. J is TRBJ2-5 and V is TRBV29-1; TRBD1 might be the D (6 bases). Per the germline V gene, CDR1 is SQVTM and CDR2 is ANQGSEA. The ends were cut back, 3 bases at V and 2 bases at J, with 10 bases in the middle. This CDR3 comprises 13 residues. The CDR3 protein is CSVDPGQQETQYF. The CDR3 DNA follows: TGCAGCGTTGACCCAGGACAGCAAGAGACCCAGTACTTC.

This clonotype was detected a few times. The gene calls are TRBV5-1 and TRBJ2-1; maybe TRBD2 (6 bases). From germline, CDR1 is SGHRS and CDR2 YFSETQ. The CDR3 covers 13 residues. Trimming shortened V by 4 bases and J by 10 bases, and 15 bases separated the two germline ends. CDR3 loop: CASSHLASQEQFF. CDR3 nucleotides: TGCGCCAGCAGCCACCTAGCGAGTCAGGAGCAGTTCTTC. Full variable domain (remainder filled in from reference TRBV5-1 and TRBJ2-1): KAGVTQTPRYLIKTRGQQVTLSCSPISGHRSVSWYQQTPGQGLQFLFEYFSETQRNKGNFPGRFSGRQFSNSRSEMNVSTLELGDSALYLCASSHLASQEQFFGPGTRLTVL.

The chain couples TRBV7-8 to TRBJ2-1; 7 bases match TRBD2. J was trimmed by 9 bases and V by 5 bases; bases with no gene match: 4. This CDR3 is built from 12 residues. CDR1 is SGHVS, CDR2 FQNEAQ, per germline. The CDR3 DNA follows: TGTGCCAGCAGCGGAGGGAGGGGTGAGCAGTTCTTC. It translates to CASSGGRGEQFF.

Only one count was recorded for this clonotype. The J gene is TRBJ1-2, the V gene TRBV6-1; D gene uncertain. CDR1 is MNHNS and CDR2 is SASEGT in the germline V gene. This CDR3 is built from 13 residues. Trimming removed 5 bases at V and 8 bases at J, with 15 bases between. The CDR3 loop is CASSHDISQGYTF. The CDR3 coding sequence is TGTGCCAGCAGTCATGACATTTCCCAGGGCTACACCTTC.

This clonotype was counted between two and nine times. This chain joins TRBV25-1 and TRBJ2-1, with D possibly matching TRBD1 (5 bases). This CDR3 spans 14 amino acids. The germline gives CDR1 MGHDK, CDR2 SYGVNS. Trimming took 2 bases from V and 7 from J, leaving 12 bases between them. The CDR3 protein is CASSEPTVPNEQFF. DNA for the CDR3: TGTGCCAGCAGTGAACCGACAGTTCCGAATGAGCAGTTCTTC.

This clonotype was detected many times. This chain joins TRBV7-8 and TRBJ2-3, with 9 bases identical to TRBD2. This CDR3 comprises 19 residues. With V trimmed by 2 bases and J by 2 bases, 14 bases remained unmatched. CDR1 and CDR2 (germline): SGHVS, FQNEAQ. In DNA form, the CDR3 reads TGTGCCAGCAGCTTACCCCGTAGCGGGGGTGTCTTCGACACAGATACGCAGTATTTT. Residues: CASSLPRSGGVFDTDTQYF.

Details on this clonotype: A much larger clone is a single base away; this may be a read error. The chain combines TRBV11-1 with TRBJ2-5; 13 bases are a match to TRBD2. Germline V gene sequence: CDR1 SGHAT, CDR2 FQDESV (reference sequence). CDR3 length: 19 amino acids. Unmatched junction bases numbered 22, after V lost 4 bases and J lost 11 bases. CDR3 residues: CASSWRVGLAGDSYNEQYF. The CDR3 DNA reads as TGTGCCAGCAGCTGGAGGGTAGGACTAGCGGGAGACTCCTACAATGAGCAGTACTTC.

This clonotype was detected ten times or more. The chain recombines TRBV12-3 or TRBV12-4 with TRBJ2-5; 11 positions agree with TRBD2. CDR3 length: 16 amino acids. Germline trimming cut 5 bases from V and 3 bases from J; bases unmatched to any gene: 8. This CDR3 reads CASSPGLAGNKETQYF. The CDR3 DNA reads TGTGCCAGCAGTCCCGGACTAGCGGGTAATAAAGAGACCCAGTACTTC.

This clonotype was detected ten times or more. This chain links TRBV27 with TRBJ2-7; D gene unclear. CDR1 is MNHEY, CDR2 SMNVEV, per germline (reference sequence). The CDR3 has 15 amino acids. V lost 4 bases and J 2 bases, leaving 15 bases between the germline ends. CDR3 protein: CASSSRVAGAYEQYF. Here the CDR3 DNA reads TGTGCCAGCAGTTCGAGAGTTGCTGGGGCCTACGAGCAGTACTTC.

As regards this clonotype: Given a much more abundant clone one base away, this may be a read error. The CDR3 reads CASSPGTGLYEQYF. DNA of the CDR3: TGTGCCAGCAGCCCCGGGACAGGGCTTTACGAGCAGTACTTC. The gene calls are TRBV11-2 and TRBJ2-7; 9 nucleotides match TRBD1. CDR1 SGHAT and CDR2 FQNNGV come from the germline V gene. The CDR3 is 14 residues long. The trim removed 5 bases at V and 4 bases at J, leaving 6 bases unmatched.

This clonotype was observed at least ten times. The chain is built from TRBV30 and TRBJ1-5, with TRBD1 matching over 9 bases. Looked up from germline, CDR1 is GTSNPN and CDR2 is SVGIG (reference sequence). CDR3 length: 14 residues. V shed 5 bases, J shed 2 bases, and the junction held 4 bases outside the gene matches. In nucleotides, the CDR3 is TGTGCCTGGGGACAGGGGTTAGGCAATCAGCCCCAGCATTTT. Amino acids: CAWGQGLGNQPQHF.

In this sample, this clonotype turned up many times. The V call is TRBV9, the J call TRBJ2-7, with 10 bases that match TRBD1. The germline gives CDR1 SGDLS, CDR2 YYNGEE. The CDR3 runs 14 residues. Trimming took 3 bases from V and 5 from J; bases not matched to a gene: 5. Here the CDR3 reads CASSGRDRGNEQYF. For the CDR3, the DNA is TGTGCCAGCAGCGGCCGGGACAGGGGTAACGAGCAGTACTTC.

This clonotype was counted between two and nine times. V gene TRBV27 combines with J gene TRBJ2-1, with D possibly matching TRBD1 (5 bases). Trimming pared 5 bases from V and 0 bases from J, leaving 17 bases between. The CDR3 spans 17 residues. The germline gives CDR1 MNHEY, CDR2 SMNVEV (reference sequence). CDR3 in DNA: TGTGCCAGCAGTCCGGCGGACACTAAAGCCTCCTACAATGAGCAGTTCTTC. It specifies CASSPADTKASYNEQFF.

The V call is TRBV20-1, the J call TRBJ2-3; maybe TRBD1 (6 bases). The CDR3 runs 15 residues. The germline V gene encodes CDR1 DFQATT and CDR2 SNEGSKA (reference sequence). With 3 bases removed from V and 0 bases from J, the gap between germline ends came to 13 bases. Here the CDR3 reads CSARGAVSSTDTQYF. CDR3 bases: TGCAGTGCTAGGGGGGCCGTATCTAGCACAGATACGCAGTATTTT.

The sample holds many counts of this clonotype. CDR3 sequence: CASSPVSLNTGELFF. CDR3 DNA: TGTGCCAGCAGTCCCGTCTCTCTAAACACCGGGGAGCTGTTTTTT. V gene TRBV12-3 or TRBV12-4 combines with J gene TRBJ2-2; no clear D gene. The CDR3 length is 15 residues. V shed 5 bases and J shed 2 bases, with 12 bases lying between them.

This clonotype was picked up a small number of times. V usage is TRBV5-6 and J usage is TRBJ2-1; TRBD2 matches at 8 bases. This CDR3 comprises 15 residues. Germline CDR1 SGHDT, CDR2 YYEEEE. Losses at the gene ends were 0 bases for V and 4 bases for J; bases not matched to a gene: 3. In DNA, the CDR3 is TGTGCCAGCAGCTTGGCGTCTAGCGGGTACAATGAGCAGTTCTTC. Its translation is CASSLASSGYNEQFF. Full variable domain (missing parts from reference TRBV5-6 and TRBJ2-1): DAGVTQSPTHLIKTRGQQVTLRCSPKSGHDTVSWYQQALGQGPQFIFQYYEEEERQRGNFPDRFSGHQFPNYSSELNVNALLLGDSALYLCASSLASSGYNEQFFGPGTRLTVL.

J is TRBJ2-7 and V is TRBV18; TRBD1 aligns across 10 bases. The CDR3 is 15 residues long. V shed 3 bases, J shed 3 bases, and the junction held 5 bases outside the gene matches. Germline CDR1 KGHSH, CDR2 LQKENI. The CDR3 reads CASSPSGQGYYEQYF. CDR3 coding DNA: TGTGCCAGCTCACCGTCGGGACAGGGGTACTACGAGCAGTACTTC.

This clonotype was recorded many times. Written as DNA, the CDR3 is TGTGCCAGCGGCACAGATACGCAGTATTTT. This encodes CASGTDTQYF. V usage is TRBV2 and J usage is TRBJ2-3; no firm D call. CDR1 and CDR2 from the germline V gene are SNHLY and FYNNEI. Trimming removed 8 bases from V and 1 base from J, with 1 base in between. This CDR3 is built from 10 residues. Together with reference TRBV2 and TRBJ2-3, the CDR3 gives the full variable domain: EPEVTQTPSHQVTQMGQEVILRCVPISNHLYFYWYRQILGQKVEFLVSFYNNEISEKSEIFDDQFSVERPDGSNFTLKIRSTKLEDSAMYFCASGTDTQYFGPGTRLTVL.

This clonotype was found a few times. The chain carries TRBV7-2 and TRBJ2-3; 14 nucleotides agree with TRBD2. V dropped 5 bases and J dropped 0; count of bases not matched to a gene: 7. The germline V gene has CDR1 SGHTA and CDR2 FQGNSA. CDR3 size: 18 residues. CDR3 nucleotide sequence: TGTGCCAGCAGCGAGAGGACTAGCGGGAGGTTTAGCACAGATACGCAGTATTTT. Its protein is CASSERTSGRFSTDTQYF.

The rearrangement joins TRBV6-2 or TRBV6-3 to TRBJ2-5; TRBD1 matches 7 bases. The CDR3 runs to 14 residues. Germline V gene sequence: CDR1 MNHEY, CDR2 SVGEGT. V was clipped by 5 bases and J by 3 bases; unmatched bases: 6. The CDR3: CASSRNTGEETQYF. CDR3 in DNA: TGTGCCAGCAGTCGGAATACAGGGGAAGAGACCCAGTACTTC.

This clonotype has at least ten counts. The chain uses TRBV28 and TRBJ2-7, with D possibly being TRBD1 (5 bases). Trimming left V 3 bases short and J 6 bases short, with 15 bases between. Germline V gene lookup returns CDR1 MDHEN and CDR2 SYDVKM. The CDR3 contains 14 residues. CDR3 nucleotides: TGTGCCAGCAGTTTGCCTGGGCAGGGCGGCGAGCAGTACTTC. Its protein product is CASSLPGQGGEQYF.